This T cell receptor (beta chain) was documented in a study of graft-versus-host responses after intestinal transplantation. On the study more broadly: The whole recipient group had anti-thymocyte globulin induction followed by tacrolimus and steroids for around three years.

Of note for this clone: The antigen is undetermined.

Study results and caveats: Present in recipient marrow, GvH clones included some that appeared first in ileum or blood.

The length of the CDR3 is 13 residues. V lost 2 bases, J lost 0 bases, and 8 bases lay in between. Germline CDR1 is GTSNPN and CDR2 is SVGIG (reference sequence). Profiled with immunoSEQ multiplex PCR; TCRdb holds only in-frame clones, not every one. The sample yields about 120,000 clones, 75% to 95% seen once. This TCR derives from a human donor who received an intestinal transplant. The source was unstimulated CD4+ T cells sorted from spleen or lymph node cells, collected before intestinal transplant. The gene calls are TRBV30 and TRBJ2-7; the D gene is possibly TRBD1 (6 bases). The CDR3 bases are TGTGCCTGGAGTCGGGACATCTCCTACGAGCAGTACTTC. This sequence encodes CAWSRDISYEQYF.